This T cell receptor (beta chain) was recorded in a study of beta chain features in type 1 diabetes. Study-wide points: Naive, central memory and Treg TCRB repertoires appeared more alike in patients than in healthy donors. A moderate, significant TCRB CDR3 shortening appeared in type 1 diabetes across four CD4+ subsets. VDJ junctions sequenced from type 1 diabetes patients showed fewer insertions and more deletions.

The germline V gene encodes CDR1 MGHRA and CDR2 YSYEKL. Trimming took off 2 bases at V and 4 bases at J, with 14 bases between the two ends. There are 15 residues in the CDR3. The sample holds a few counts of this clone. Antigen: not known. Since all of the isolated RNA was reverse transcribed, expressed TCRB transcripts were what got sequenced. An average of roughly 4 million reads was obtained for naive, central memory and regulatory T cell samples. Clones were sequenced by immunoSEQ multiplex PCR, and TCRdb holds only the in-frame ones, with some missing. Here the sample spans hundreds of thousands of clones, about an eighth being singletons.

The gene calls are TRBV4-1 and TRBJ1-1, with D perhaps matching TRBD1 (6 bases). The sample was naive CD4+ T cells from blood. The clonotype comes from a man aged 18 to 35 with type 1 diabetes. For the CDR3, the DNA is TGCGCCAGCAGCCAATACAGGGTGTCGGGCACTGAAGCTTTCTTT. Encoded protein: CASSQYRVSGTEAFF.